This T cell receptor beta chain was identified in a study of Ad26.COV2.S vaccination and SARS-CoV-2 variants. Overall study context: Donor got 5x10^10 or 1x10^11 viral particles of Ad26.COV2.S. Broader study findings: A substantial breadth of spike-specific CD8+ and CD4+ T cell responses after vaccination has been reported. Greater spike-specific TCR breadth was seen in vaccine recipients than in placebo recipients.

Described treatment: 19 received Ad26.COV2.S at low or high dose, single or two shots; about five received placebo; per-sample allocation not given. Day 63 following the first vaccine or placebo injection was when the samples were taken. Here immunoSEQ multiplex PCR was the method, and the copy in TCRdb shows in-frame clones only, minus some. The data hold hundreds of thousands of clones, with less than 90% observed a single time. A note on this clone: No antigen is known for it.

V trimming: 3 bases; J trimming: 0 bases; junction bases outside the gene matches: 5. This CDR3 is 15 amino acids long. CDR1 is LNHDA, CDR2 SQIVND, per germline (reference sequence). The clonotype originates from a person aged 18-65 years who received the Ad26.COV2.S COVID-19 vaccine or a placebo. The material was peripheral blood, obtained in a trial of Ad26.COV2.S vaccine versus placebo. The gene calls are TRBV19 and TRBJ2-7, with TRBD2 identical over 7 bases. CDR3 sequence (DNA): TGTGCCAGTAGTATCGGCGGGGGTCTCTCCTACGAGCAGTACTTC. It codes for CASSIGGGLSYEQYF.